Given below is one TCR beta chain in context. Unsorted bulk tissue (roughly 20-31 mg) underwent RNA and DNA co-extraction. This entry belongs to a study of tumor-infiltrating lymphocytes in primary liver carcinoma. Across the whole study: The patients comprised men and women between the ages of 30 and 69 years. Among the tumors, stages were T1-T3 N0M0 and sizes roughly 4.2 to 10 cm.

A constant-region primer served to make TCR beta cDNA from approximately 490 ng total RNA. Libraries for TCR beta were built through three nested multiplex PCR rounds, which together made up a slightly modified ARM-PCR procedure. TRBV1-TRBV30 forward and Cbeta reverse primers drove the first two approximately 11-cycle rounds. MiXCR was run by TCRdb on the multiplex PCR reads, yielding one entry per CDR3 protein. There are more than 95,000 distinct CDR3 sequences in the sample; roughly 80% occur only once, and 15% to 25% lies in the top ten. After removal of 9 bases from V and 5 bases from J, the junction contained 11 bases not matched to a gene. Germline loops: CDR1 SGHRS, CDR2 YFSETQ. The CDR3 is 14 amino acids.

The sequencing sample was made of liver tumor tissue from sampling region 3. Subset noted: tumor region T3, left-lateral pole. The sequence derives from a man aged 35-49 years with primary liver carcinoma and hepatitis B virus infection. This chain joins TRBV5-1 and TRBJ2-3; 8 bases match TRBD1. The DNA of the CDR3 is TGCGCCATCAGACAGGGGACACAAGAAGATACGCAGTATTTT. Its protein product is CAIRQGTQEDTQYF. The full variable domain, in which reference TRBV5-1 and TRBJ2-3 provide the parts outside the CDR3, is KAGVTQTPRYLIKTRGQQVTLSCSPISGHRSVSWYQQTPGQGLQFLFEYFSETQRNKGNFPGRFSGRQFSNSRSEMNVSTLELGDSALYLCAIRQGTQEDTQYFGPGTRLTVL.